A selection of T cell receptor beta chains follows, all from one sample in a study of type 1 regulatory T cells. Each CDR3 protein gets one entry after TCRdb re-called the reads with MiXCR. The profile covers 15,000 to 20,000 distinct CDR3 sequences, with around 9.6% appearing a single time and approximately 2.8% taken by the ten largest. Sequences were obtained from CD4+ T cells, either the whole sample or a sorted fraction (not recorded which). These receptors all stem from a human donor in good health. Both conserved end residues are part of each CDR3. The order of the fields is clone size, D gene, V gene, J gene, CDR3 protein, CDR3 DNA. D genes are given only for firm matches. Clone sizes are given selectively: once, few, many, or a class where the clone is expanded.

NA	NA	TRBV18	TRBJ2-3	CASSRRDGRTTDTQYF	TGTGCCAGCTCACGGCGGGACGGACGGACAACAGATACGCAGTATTTT
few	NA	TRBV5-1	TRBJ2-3	CASSLGTGRYTDTQYF	TGCGCCAGCAGCTTGGGTACGGGGAGATACACAGATACGCAGTATTTT
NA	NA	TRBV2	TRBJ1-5	CASSEALRRGGQPQHF	TGTGCCAGCAGTGAAGCGCTTCGGAGAGGGGGGCAGCCCCAGCATTTT
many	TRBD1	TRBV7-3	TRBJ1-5	CASSSMDREVWWNQPQHF	TGTGCCAGCAGCTCGATGGACAGGGAGGTTTGGTGGAATCAGCCCCAGCATTTT
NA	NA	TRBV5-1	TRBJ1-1	CASSLNPQGNTEAFF	TGCGCCAGCAGCTTGAATCCCCAGGGGAACACTGAAGCTTTCTTT
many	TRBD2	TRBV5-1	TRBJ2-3	CASSFSPGLAAQDTQYF	TGCGCCAGCAGCTTTTCGCCGGGACTAGCGGCTCAGGATACGCAGTATTTT
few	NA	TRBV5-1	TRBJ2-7	CASSFDKSSYEQYF	TGCGCCAGCAGCTTTGACAAGAGCTCCTACGAGCAGTACTTC
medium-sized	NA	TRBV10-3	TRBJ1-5	CAIREENQPQHF	TGTGCCATCAGAGAGGAGAATCAGCCCCAGCATTTT
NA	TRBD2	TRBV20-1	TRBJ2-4	CSAILAGGPMAKNIQYF	TGCAGTGCTATATTGGCGGGAGGGCCCATGGCCAAAAACATTCAGTACTTC
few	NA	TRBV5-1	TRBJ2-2	CASSYLTGANTGELFF	TGCGCCAGCAGCTACTTGACAGGTGCGAACACCGGGGAGCTGTTTTTT
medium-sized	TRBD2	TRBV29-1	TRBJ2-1	CSVCTGLASDAVKDF	TGCAGCGTTTGTACGGGACTAGCGTCTGATGCCGTAAAAGACTTC